The clone carrying this T cell receptor beta chain has ten or more counts. The sample is drawn from a study of early T cells in non-severe SARS-CoV-2 infection. Per the germline V gene, CDR1 is MGHDK and CDR2 is SYGVNS. V gave up 2 bases and J gave up 7 bases, with 8 bases separating them. The CDR3 has 12 amino acids. From the 5' RACE reads, TCRdb called clonotypes with MiXCR, one entry per CDR3 protein. The sample lists more than 15,000 distinct CDR3 sequences; roughly 5.4% were seen once. This chain uses TRBV25-1 with TRBJ1-2; tentative D call: TRBD1 (5 bases). This receptor was identified in an adult who was a healthcare worker with PCR-confirmed SARS-CoV-2 infection or an uninfected control (not recorded which). The sample in question was whole blood, obtained at baseline. CDR3 amino acids: CASSEGTSGYTF. Here the CDR3 DNA reads TGTGCCAGCAGTGAAGGGACGTCTGGCTACACCTTC.